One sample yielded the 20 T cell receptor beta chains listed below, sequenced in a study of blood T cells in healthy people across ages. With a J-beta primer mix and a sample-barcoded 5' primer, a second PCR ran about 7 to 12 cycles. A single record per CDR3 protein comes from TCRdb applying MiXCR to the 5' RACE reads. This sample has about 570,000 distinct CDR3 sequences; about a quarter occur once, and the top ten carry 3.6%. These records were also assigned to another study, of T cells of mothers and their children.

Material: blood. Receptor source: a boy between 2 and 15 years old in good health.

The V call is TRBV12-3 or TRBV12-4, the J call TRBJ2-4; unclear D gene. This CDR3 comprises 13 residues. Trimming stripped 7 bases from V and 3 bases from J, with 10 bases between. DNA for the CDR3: TGTGCCAGCACCGATCGCAGCAAAAACATTCAGTACTTC. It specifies CASTDRSKNIQYF.

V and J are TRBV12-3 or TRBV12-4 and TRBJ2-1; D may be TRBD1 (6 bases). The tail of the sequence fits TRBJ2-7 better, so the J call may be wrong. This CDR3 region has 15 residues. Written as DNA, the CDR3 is TGTGCCAGCAGACTTTCCACCGGGACACCTTACGAGCAGTACTTC. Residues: CASRLSTGTPYEQYF.

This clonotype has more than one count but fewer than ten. DNA for the CDR3: TGTGCCAGCTCACCTAGCGGGAGGGCCGCTAACAATGAGCAGTTCTTC. Its translation: CASSPSGRAANNEQFF. This rearrangement joins TRBV18 to TRBJ2-1; 11 nucleotides match TRBD2. This CDR3 is 16 amino acids long. Germline CDR1 KGHSH, CDR2 LQKENI. With V trimmed by 3 bases and J by 5 bases, 6 bases remained unmatched.

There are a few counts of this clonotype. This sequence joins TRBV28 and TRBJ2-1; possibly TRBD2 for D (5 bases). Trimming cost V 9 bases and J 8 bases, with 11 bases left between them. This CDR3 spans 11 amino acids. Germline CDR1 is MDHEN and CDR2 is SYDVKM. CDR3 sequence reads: CASCQRHEQFF. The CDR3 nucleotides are TGTGCCAGTTGCCAGCGGCATGAGCAGTTCTTC.

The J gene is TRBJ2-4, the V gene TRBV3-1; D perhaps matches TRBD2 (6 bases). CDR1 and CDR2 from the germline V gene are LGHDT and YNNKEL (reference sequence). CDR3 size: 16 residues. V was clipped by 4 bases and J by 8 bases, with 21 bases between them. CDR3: CASSRRPTEGLDIQYF. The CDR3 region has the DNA TGTGCCAGCAGCCGTAGGCCCACGGAGGGACTGGACATTCAGTACTTC.

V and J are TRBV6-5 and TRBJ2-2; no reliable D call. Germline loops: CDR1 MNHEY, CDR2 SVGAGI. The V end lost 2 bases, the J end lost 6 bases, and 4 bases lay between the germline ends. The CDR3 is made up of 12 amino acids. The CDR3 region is CASSYTSGELFF. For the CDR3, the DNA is TGTGCCAGCAGTTACACTTCCGGGGAGCTGTTTTTT.

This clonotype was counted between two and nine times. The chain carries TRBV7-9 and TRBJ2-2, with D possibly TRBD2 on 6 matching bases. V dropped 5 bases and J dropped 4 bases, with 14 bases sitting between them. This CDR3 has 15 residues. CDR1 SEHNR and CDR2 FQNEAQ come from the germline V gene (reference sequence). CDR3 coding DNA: TGTGCCAGCAGCCTGCTTAGCGGTGCCACCGGGGAGCTGTTTTTT. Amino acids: CASSLLSGATGELFF.

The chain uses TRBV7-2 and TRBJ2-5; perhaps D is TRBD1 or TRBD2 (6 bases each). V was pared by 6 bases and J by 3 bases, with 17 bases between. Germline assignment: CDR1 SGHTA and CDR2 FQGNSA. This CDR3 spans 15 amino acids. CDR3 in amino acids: CASRWSLGGEETQYF. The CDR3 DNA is TGTGCCAGCAGGTGGTCGCTGGGGGGCGAAGAGACCCAGTACTTC.

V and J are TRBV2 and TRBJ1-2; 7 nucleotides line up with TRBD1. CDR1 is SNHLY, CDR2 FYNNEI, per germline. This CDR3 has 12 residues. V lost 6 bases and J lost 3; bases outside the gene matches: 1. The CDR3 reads CASRTGHYGYTF. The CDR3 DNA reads TGTGCCAGCAGGACAGGGCACTATGGCTACACCTTC.

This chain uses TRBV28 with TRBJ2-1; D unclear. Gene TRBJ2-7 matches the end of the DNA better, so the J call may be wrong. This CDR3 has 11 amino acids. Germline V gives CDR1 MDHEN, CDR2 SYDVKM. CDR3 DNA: TGTGCCAGCAGTTTTCGAGCCGAGCAGTACTTC. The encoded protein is CASSFRAEQYF.

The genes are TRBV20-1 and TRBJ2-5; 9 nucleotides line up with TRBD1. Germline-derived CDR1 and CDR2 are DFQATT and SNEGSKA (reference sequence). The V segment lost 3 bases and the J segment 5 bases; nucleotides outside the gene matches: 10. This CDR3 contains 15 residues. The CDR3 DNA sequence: TGCAGTGCTAGTCTGTCCCCAGGGACAGGGGAGACCCAGTACTTC. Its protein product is CSASLSPGTGETQYF.

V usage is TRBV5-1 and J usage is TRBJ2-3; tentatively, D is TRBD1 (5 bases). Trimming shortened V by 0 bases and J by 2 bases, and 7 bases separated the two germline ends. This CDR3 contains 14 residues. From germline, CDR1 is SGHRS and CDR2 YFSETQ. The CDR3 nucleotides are TGCGCCAGCAGCTTGGAACAGGACACAGATACGCAGTATTTT. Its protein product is CASSLEQDTDTQYF.

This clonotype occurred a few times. The CDR3, as DNA: TGCAGCGTTGAAGGAGGGGATACCTACGAGCAGTACTTC. It yields the protein CSVEGGDTYEQYF. The J gene is TRBJ2-5, the V gene TRBV29-1, with D possibly being TRBD1 or TRBD2 (5 bases each). TRBJ2-7 explains the end of the DNA better; the J call may be wrong. Germline CDR1 and CDR2: SQVTM and ANQGSEA. The CDR3 is 13 residues long.

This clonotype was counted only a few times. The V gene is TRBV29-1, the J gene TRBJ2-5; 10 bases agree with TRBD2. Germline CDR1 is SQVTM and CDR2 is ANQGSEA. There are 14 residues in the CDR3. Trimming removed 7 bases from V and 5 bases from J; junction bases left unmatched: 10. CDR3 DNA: TGCAGCGCCGCTAGCGGGGGCGCATGGGAGACCCAGTACTTC. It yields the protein CSAASGGAWETQYF.

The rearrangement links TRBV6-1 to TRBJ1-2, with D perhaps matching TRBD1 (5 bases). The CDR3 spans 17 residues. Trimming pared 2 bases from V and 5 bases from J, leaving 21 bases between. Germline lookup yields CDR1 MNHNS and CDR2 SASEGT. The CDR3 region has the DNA TGTGCCAGCAGTGAACCCGGAGTAGCGGGGGAACTTTATGGCTACACCTTC. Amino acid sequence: CASSEPGVAGELYGYTF.

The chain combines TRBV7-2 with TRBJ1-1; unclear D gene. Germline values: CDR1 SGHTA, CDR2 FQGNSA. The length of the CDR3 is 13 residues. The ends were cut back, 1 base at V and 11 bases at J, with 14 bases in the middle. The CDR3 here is CASSLGSRNGAFF. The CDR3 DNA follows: TGTGCCAGCAGCTTAGGCAGCCGAAACGGGGCTTTCTTT.

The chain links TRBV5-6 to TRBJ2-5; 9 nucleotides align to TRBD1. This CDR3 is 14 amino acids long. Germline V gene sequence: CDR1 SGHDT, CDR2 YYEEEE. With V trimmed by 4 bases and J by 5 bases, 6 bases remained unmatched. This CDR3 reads CASSPWDRVETQYF. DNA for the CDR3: TGTGCCAGCAGCCCATGGGACAGGGTTGAGACCCAGTACTTC.

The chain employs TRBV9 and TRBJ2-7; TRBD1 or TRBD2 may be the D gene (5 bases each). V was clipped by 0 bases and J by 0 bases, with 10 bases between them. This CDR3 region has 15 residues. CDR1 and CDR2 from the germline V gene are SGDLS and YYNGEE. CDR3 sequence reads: CASSVGEGNSYEQYF. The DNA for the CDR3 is TGTGCCAGCAGCGTAGGTGAGGGGAACTCCTACGAGCAGTACTTC.

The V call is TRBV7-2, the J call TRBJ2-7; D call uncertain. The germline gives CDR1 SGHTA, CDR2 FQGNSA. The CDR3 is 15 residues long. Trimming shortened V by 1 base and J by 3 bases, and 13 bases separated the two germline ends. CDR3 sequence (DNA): TGTGCCAGCAGCTTAGGAGGTACATTACTCTACGAGCAGTACTTC. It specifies CASSLGGTLLYEQYF.

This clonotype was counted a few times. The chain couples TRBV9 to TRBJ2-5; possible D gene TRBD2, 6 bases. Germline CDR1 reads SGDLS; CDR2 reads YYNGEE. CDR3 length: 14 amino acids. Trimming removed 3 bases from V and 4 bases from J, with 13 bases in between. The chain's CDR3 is CASSETSLAETQYF. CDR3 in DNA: TGTGCCAGCAGCGAAACTAGCTTGGCAGAGACCCAGTACTTC.